The 32 T cell receptor beta chains below all came from one sample that was sequenced in a study of T cells in Graves' hyperthyroidism and ophthalmopathy. It was RNA transcripts that yielded the amplified TCR beta CDR3 regions. RT-PCR in the first round (using the HTBI primer set) targeted the TCR CDR3. TCRdb called the multiplex PCR reads again in MiXCR, with one record for every CDR3 protein. The data show 300,000 to 400,000 distinct CDR3 sequences, with approximately 22% seen just once and 50% held by the top ten. The sample consisted of blood. Every receptor here comes from a woman in her fifties or sixties with Graves' hyperthyroidism.

This clonotype was seen repeatedly, ten times or more. V usage is TRBV7-9 and J usage is TRBJ1-4; a possible D gene is TRBD1 (6 bases). The germline V gene has CDR1 SEHNR and CDR2 FQNEAQ (reference sequence). The CDR3 covers 15 residues. Deletions cut 6 bases from V and 8 bases from J, with 19 bases between. CDR3 coding DNA: TGTGCCAGCAGATCACAGGGAGGTGCTGAAGAAAAACTGTTTTTT. Encoded protein: CASRSQGGAEEKLFF.

This clonotype was recorded many times. The chain is built from TRBV20-1 and TRBJ2-5; TRBD2 is a possible D gene (5 bases). Trimming stripped 3 bases from V and 5 bases from J, with 19 bases between. The CDR3 extends over 15 amino acids. Germline V gene sequence: CDR1 DFQATT, CDR2 SNEGSKA (reference sequence). CDR3 region: CSARRGQSRLETQYF. CDR3 DNA: TGCAGTGCTAGGCGAGGGCAGTCGAGGTTGGAGACCCAGTACTTC.

The chain couples TRBV19 to TRBJ1-2, with D possibly matching TRBD1 (6 bases). Germline CDR1 reads LNHDA; CDR2 reads SQIVND (reference sequence). Trimming left V 4 bases short and J 4 bases short, with 10 bases between. This CDR3 region has 13 residues. The CDR3 DNA reads as TGTGCCAGTAGTACTACAGGGATCTATGGCTACACCTTC. Protein product: CASSTTGIYGYTF. Drawing the rest from reference TRBV19 and TRBJ1-2, the complete variable domain is DGGITQSPKYLFRKEGQNVTLSCEQNLNHDAMYWYRQDPGQGLRLIYYSQIVNDFQKGDIAEGYSVSREKKESFPLTVTSAQKNPTAFYLCASSTTGIYGYTFGSGTRLTVV.

At least ten counts were recorded for this clonotype. J is TRBJ2-7 and V is TRBV2, with D perhaps TRBD2 (5 bases). CDR1 and CDR2 (germline): SNHLY, FYNNEI. This CDR3 has 14 residues. V was cut by 8 bases and J by 4 bases, with 18 bases left in between. The CDR3 sequence is CASSQTGKPYEQYF. The CDR3 DNA reads TGTGCCAGCTCTCAGACCGGGAAACCTTACGAGCAGTACTTC.

The chain has TRBV20-1 and TRBJ2-3; TRBD2 agrees at 9 bases. Unmatched junction bases numbered 12, after V lost 7 bases and J lost 4 bases. The CDR3 is 15 amino acids. CDR1 and CDR2 (germline): DFQATT, SNEGSKA (reference sequence). CDR3 DNA sequence: TGCAGTGTGGTCGGTAGCGGGAGCGGCGCAGATACGCAGTATTTT. Amino acids: CSVVGSGSGADTQYF.

This clonotype was seen repeatedly, ten times or more. This chain uses TRBV20-1 with TRBJ2-1, with a weak D call TRBD2 (5 bases). From germline, CDR1 is DFQATT and CDR2 SNEGSKA (reference sequence). The CDR3 is 12 amino acids. V was shortened by 6 bases and J by 10 bases, with 16 bases between the two germline ends. This chain's CDR3 is CSAYSLGREQFF. Written as DNA, the CDR3 is TGCAGTGCATACTCACTAGGGCGGGAGCAGTTCTTC.

The genes are TRBV6-2 or TRBV6-3 and TRBJ2-1, with 7 bases aligning to TRBD1. The ends lost 5 bases at V and 5 bases at J; junction bases unmatched: 6. This CDR3 contains 14 residues. Germline assignment: CDR1 MNHEY and CDR2 SVGEGT. The CDR3, as DNA: TGTGCCAGCAGTCAAGGGACAGAAAACAATGAGCAGTTCTTC. Protein product: CASSQGTENNEQFF.

DNA for the CDR3: TGTGCCAGTAAGCCCCACCGGGACAGGGGCAATGAGCAGTTCTTC. Amino acid sequence: CASKPHRDRGNEQFF. V is TRBV19 and J is TRBJ2-1, with 10 positions matching TRBD1. V was clipped by 7 bases and J by 6 bases; unmatched bases: 9. This CDR3 has 15 residues. CDR1 LNHDA and CDR2 SQIVND come from the germline V gene (reference sequence).

This clonotype was counted only a few times. The chain uses TRBV19 and TRBJ2-2, with 8 bases aligning to TRBD1. This CDR3 spans 16 amino acids. The J segment lost 6 bases and the V segment lost 6 bases, leaving 12 bases of the junction unmatched. Germline V gene sequence: CDR1 LNHDA, CDR2 SQIVND (reference sequence). DNA for the CDR3: TGTGCCAGTAGGCAAAGAACAGGGGGGACCTCCGGGGAGCTGTTTTTT. Its protein is CASRQRTGGTSGELFF.

Concerning this clonotype: One base away lies a much larger clone, so this may be a sequencing read error. The genes are TRBV25-1 and TRBJ2-2; TRBD1 aligns across 11 bases. Germline values: CDR1 MGHDK, CDR2 SYGVNS. This CDR3 comprises 16 residues. Trimming removed 2 bases from V and 4 bases from J; junction bases left unmatched: 3. The CDR3 loop is CASSEPGTGGTGELFF. In DNA form, the CDR3 reads TGTGCCAGCAGTGAACCGGGGACAGGGGGCACCGGGGAGCTGTTTTTT.

The rearrangement uses TRBV20-1 and TRBJ2-7; D not resolved. CDR3 length: 14 residues. The V gene lost 0 bases and the J gene lost 2 bases, with 11 bases spanning the gap. Germline-derived CDR1 and CDR2 are DFQATT and SNEGSKA (reference sequence). The CDR3 DNA reads TGCAGTGCTAGAGATATCCGGACCGCCTACGAGCAGTACTTC. Protein: CSARDIRTAYEQYF.

This clonotype was detected many times. The rearrangement joins TRBV10-2 to TRBJ2-1; D is perhaps TRBD2 (6 bases). V was shortened by 4 bases and J by 1 base, with 17 bases between the two germline ends. The CDR3 covers 17 residues. Germline-derived CDR1 and CDR2 are WSHSY and SAAADI. CDR3 sequence: CASSVVSGPLSYNEQFF. Written as DNA, the CDR3 is TGCGCCAGCAGTGTGGTTAGCGGCCCTCTATCCTACAATGAGCAGTTCTTC.

This clonotype occurred a few times. The J gene is TRBJ1-3, the V gene TRBV18; unclear D gene. Germline V gives CDR1 KGHSH, CDR2 LQKENI. The CDR3 is 15 residues long. V lost 2 bases and J 0 bases, leaving 8 bases between the germline ends. CDR3 DNA sequence: TGTGCCAGCTCACCAAACACCAACTCTGGAAACACCATATATTTT. As protein: CASSPNTNSGNTIYF.

This clonotype has only a few counts. This chain joins TRBV5-1 and TRBJ2-5; D is perhaps TRBD1 (5 bases). This CDR3 is 14 amino acids long. The ends were cut back, 6 bases at V and 5 bases at J, with 17 bases in the middle. CDR1 is SGHRS and CDR2 is YFSETQ in the germline V gene. The CDR3 spells CASTLRGGAETQYF. DNA for the CDR3: TGCGCCAGCACCCTTAGGGGTGGCGCGGAGACCCAGTACTTC. Supplemented by reference TRBV5-1 and TRBJ2-5, the full variable domain reads KAGVTQTPRYLIKTRGQQVTLSCSPISGHRSVSWYQQTPGQGLQFLFEYFSETQRNKGNFPGRFSGRQFSNSRSEMNVSTLELGDSALYLCASTLRGGAETQYFGPGTRLLVL.

The chain employs TRBV24-1 and TRBJ2-1, with 7 positions matching TRBD1. From germline, CDR1 is KGHDR and CDR2 SFDVKD. J lost 4 bases, V lost 0 bases, and 5 bases had no gene match. CDR3 size: 16 residues. CDR3 region: CATSDLKGAEYNEQFF. Written as DNA, the CDR3 is TGTGCCACCAGTGATTTGAAGGGGGCGGAGTACAATGAGCAGTTCTTC.

In this sample, this clonotype turned up many times. The genes are TRBV5-6 and TRBJ2-1, with unresolved D. This CDR3 has 13 residues. The germline CDR1 and CDR2 sequences are SGHDT and YYEEEE. V lost 0 bases and J 5 bases, leaving 6 bases between the germline ends. The CDR3 sequence is CASSLGYDNEQFF. As DNA, the CDR3 is TGTGCCAGCAGCTTGGGCTACGACAATGAGCAGTTCTTC.

The chain recombines TRBV7-8 with TRBJ2-3, with TRBD2 as a possible D gene (7 bases). Trimming stripped 1 base from V and 6 bases from J, with 14 bases between. Germline V gives CDR1 SGHVS, CDR2 FQNEAQ. The CDR3 has 15 amino acids. DNA for the CDR3: TGTGCCAGCAGCTTAGGGGGCGGGGGCCCGGATACGCAGTATTTT. Translation gives CASSLGGGGPDTQYF. The complete variable domain, with remaining parts taken from reference TRBV7-8 and TRBJ2-3, reads GAGVSQSPRYKVAKRGQDVALRCDPISGHVSLFWYQQALGQGPEFLTYFQNEAQLDKSGLPSDRFFAERPEGSVSTLKIQRTQQEDSAVYLCASSLGGGGPDTQYFGPGTRLTVL.

This clonotype was observed at least ten times. The rearrangement uses TRBV5-1 and TRBJ1-4; D not certain. The CDR3 totals 16 residues. V lost 4 bases, J lost 0 bases, and 13 bases lay in between. CDR1 is SGHRS and CDR2 is YFSETQ in the germline V gene. The CDR3 nucleotides read TGCGCCAGCAGCCACAACAGAGATTCAACTAATGAAAAACTGTTTTTT. Translation gives CASSHNRDSTNEKLFF.

About this clonotype: This may stem from a read error, because a much larger clone lies one nucleotide away. This chain joins TRBV2 and TRBJ2-5; possibly TRBD2 for D (6 bases). Germline V lookup: CDR1 SNHLY, CDR2 FYNNEI. Deletions cut 4 bases from V and 0 bases from J, with 12 bases between. This CDR3 has 15 residues. CDR3 amino acids: CASSARPSDQETQYF. In DNA, the CDR3 is TGTGCCAGCAGTGCCCGCCCTAGCGACCAAGAGACCCAGTACTTC.

The rearrangement joins TRBV20-1 to TRBJ1-5, with 7 bases identical to TRBD1. The CDR3 is made up of 16 amino acids. With V trimmed by 0 bases and J by 0 bases, 5 bases remained unmatched. Germline assignment: CDR1 DFQATT and CDR2 SNEGSKA (reference sequence). CDR3 sequence reads: CSARDLQGYSNQPQHF. The DNA for the CDR3 is TGCAGTGCTAGAGACCTACAGGGGTATAGCAATCAGCCCCAGCATTTT.

At least ten counts were recorded for this clonotype. V gene TRBV6-1 combines with J gene TRBJ2-7, with 12 bases lining up with TRBD2. The junction had 6 bases not matched to a gene; V was cut back by 6 bases and J by 3 bases. The CDR3 runs 15 residues. The germline gives CDR1 MNHNS, CDR2 SASEGT. CDR3 region: CASRTLTSGSYEQYF. CDR3 coding DNA: TGTGCCAGCAGAACTTTGACTAGCGGGAGCTACGAGCAGTACTTC.

This clonotype was seen repeatedly, ten times or more. CDR3 loop: CASSRLVGEQFF. CDR3 nucleotides: TGTGCCAGCAGCAGACTAGTGGGTGAGCAGTTCTTC. The chain employs TRBV28 and TRBJ2-1; a weak D match, TRBD2 (6 bases). Germline values: CDR1 MDHEN, CDR2 SYDVKM. This CDR3 has 12 residues. V was pared by 6 bases and J by 9 bases, with 12 bases between.

At least ten counts were recorded for this clonotype. The CDR3 sequence is CASNRFSLSGANVLTF. CDR3 nucleotides: TGTGCCAGCAACCGCTTTTCCCTCTCTGGGGCCAACGTCCTGACTTTC. V gene TRBV28 combines with J gene TRBJ2-6; D ambiguous. The CDR3 sequence is 16 residues long. The germline V and J ends were trimmed by 7 bases and 0 bases, with 13 bases remaining between them. CDR1 is MDHEN, CDR2 SYDVKM, per germline. Drawing the rest from reference TRBV28 and TRBJ2-6, the complete variable domain is DVKVTQSSRYLVKRTGEKVFLECVQDMDHENMFWYRQDPGLGLRLIYFSYDVKMKEKGDIPEGYSVSREKKERFSLILESASTNQTSMYLCASNRFSLSGANVLTFGAGSRLTVL.

This clonotype appeared a few times. CDR3 sequence (DNA): TGTGCCAGCAGTTTCGTAGGGGTTCAGCCCCAGCATTTT. Translated, it gives CASSFVGVQPQHF. The rearrangement joins TRBV28 to TRBJ1-5, with D perhaps matching TRBD1 (5 bases). Trimming removed 3 bases from V and 6 bases from J, with 9 bases in between. CDR1 and CDR2 from the germline V gene are MDHEN and SYDVKM. CDR3 size: 13 residues.

To note about this clonotype: A read error may explain this, as a much larger clone is one base away. The chain uses TRBV24-1 and TRBJ2-1; 9 bases line up with TRBD1. CDR3 length equals 15 residues. Germline assignment: CDR1 KGHDR and CDR2 SFDVKD. V shed 8 bases, J shed 11 bases, and the junction held 15 bases outside the gene matches. The DNA of the CDR3 is TGTGCCACCACCATGGGACAGGGAAATTCCGATAAGCAGTTCTTC. Its translation: CATTMGQGNSDKQFF.

There are many counts of this clonotype. This chain uses TRBV28 with TRBJ1-1; no clear D gene. The CDR3 is made up of 14 amino acids. Germline CDR1 reads MDHEN; CDR2 reads SYDVKM. V lost 1 base, J lost 6 bases, and 12 bases lay in between. The CDR3: CASSLFWGEAEAFF. The CDR3 nucleotides are TGTGCCAGCAGTTTATTTTGGGGAGAGGCTGAAGCTTTCTTT.

Many counts were recorded for this clonotype. This chain connects TRBV2 to TRBJ2-2; D uncertain. Per the germline V gene, CDR1 is SNHLY and CDR2 is FYNNEI. The CDR3 extends over 15 amino acids. V lost 6 bases, J lost 0 bases, and 11 bases lay in between. The CDR3 DNA is TGTGCCAGCAGGGGTGAGGCTTCGAACACCGGGGAGCTGTTTTTT. As protein: CASRGEASNTGELFF.

This clonotype was observed many times. V is TRBV3-1 and J is TRBJ2-1; D is undetermined. This CDR3 region has 13 residues. The V and J ends lost 0 bases and 10 bases respectively, with 10 bases between them. Looked up from germline, CDR1 is LGHDT and CDR2 is YNNKEL (reference sequence). CDR3 in DNA: TGTGCCAGCAGCCAAGATCGTCGGCAGGAGCAGTTCTTC. Translation gives CASSQDRRQEQFF.

Ten or more counts support this clonotype. The chain uses TRBV20-1 and TRBJ2-1, with D possibly matching TRBD1 (6 bases). Germline loops: CDR1 DFQATT, CDR2 SNEGSKA (reference sequence). V was shortened by 6 bases and J by 4 bases, with 13 bases between the two germline ends. This CDR3 has 13 residues. The CDR3 loop is CSAPPGHYNEQFF. The CDR3 coding sequence is TGCAGTGCCCCGCCGGGACATTACAATGAGCAGTTCTTC.

The CDR3 reads CAISVEGNYGYTF. CDR3 nucleotide sequence: TGTGCCATCAGTGTAGAGGGCAACTATGGCTACACCTTC. This rearrangement joins TRBV10-3 to TRBJ1-2, with no clear D. There are 13 residues in the CDR3. With 4 bases removed from V and 2 bases from J, the gap between germline ends came to 8 bases. Germline V gene lookup returns CDR1 ENHRY and CDR2 SYGVKD.

This clonotype was observed many times. J is TRBJ2-1 and V is TRBV20-1; D might be TRBD2 (5 bases). The germline V and J ends were trimmed by 0 bases and 0 bases, with 12 bases remaining between them. Germline assignment: CDR1 DFQATT and CDR2 SNEGSKA (reference sequence). The length of the CDR3 is 16 residues. CDR3 in DNA: TGCAGTGCTAGAGAGGGCGGGTCGAGCTCCTACAATGAGCAGTTCTTC. Amino acids: CSAREGGSSSYNEQFF.

This clonotype has at least ten counts. The chain recombines TRBV7-9 with TRBJ2-1, with D possibly matching TRBD2 (6 bases). CDR1 and CDR2 (germline): SEHNR, FQNEAQ (reference sequence). The length of the CDR3 is 15 residues. V lost 1 base, J lost 6 bases, and 13 bases lay in between. This CDR3 reads CASSLDGGGFNEQFF. DNA of the CDR3: TGTGCCAGCAGCTTAGATGGGGGAGGTTTCAATGAGCAGTTCTTC.